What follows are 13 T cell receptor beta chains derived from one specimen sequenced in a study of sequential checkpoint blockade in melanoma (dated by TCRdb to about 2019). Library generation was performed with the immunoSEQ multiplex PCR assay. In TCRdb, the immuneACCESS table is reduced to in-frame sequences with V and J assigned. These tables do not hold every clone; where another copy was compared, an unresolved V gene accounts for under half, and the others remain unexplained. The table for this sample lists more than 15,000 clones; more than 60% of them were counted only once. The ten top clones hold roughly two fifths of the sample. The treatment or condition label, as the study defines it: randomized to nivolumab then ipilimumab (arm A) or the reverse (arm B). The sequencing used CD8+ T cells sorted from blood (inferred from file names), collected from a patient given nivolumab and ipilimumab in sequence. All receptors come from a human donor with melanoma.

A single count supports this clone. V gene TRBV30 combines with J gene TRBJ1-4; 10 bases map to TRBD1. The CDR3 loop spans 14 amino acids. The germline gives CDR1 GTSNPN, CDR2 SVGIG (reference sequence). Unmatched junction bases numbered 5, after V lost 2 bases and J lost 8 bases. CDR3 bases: TGTGCCTGGAGTCGTGGGACAGGGGCGGAAAAACTGTTTTTT. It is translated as CAWSRGTGAEKLFF.

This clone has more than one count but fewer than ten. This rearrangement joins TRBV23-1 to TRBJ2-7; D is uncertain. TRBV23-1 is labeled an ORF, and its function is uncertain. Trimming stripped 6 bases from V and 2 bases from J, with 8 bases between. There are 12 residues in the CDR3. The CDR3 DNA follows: TGCGCCAGCAGGGTACTCGCCTACGAGCAGTACTTC. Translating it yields CASRVLAYEQYF.

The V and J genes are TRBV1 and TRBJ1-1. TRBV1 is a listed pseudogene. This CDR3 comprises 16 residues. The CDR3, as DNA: TGCACCAGTACCGGTCCTAAACCGAATTTGAACACTGAAGCTTTCTTT. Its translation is CTSTGPKPNLNTEAFF.

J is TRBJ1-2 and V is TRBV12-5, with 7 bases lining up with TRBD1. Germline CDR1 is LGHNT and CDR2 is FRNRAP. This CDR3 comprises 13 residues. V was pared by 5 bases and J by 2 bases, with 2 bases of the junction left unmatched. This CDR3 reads CASGPGGNYGYTF. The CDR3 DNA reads TGTGCTAGTGGTCCAGGGGGGAACTATGGCTACACCTTC.

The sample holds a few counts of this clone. The CDR3 loop reads CATAGDTTYEQYF. CDR3 coding DNA: TGTGCCACCGCCGGGGACACAACCTACGAGCAGTACTTC. This chain uses TRBV19 with TRBJ2-7; D perhaps matches TRBD1 (6 bases). The CDR3 spans 13 residues. The V end was cut by 10 bases, the J end by 2 bases, with 15 bases between. In germline, CDR1 is LNHDA, CDR2 SQIVND (reference sequence).

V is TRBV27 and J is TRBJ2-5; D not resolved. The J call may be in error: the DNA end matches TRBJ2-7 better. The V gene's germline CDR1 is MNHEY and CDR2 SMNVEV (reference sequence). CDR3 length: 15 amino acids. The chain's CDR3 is CASSLRQVPAYEQYF. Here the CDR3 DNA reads TGTGCCAGCAGTTTACGGCAGGTCCCAGCCTACGAGCAGTACTTC.

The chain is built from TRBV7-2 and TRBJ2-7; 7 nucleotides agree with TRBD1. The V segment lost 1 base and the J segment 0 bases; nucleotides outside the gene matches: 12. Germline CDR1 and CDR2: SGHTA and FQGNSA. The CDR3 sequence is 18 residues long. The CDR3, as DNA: TGTGCCAGCAGCTTAGGGTTGGTTGGCAGGGGGAGCTCCTACGAGCAGTACTTC. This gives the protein CASSLGLVGRGSSYEQYF.

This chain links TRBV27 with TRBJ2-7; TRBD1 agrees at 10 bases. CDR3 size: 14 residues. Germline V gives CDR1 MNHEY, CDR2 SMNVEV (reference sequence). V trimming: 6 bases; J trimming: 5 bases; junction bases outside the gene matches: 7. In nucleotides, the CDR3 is TGTGCCAGCAGGCCGACAGGGGGCTGGGACGAGCAGTACTTC. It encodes CASRPTGGWDEQYF.

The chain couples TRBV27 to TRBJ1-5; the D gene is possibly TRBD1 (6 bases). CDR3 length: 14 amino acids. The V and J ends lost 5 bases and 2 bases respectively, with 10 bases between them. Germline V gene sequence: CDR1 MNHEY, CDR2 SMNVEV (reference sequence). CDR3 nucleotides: TGTGCCAGCAGTCACAGGGTGGGCAATCAGCCCCAGCATTTT. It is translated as CASSHRVGNQPQHF.

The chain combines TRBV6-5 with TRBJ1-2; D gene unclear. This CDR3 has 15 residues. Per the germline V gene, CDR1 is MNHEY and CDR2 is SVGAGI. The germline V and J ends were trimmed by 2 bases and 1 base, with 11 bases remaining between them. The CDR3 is CASSYKRGNNYGYTF. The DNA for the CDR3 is TGTGCCAGCAGTTACAAGCGGGGAAATAACTATGGCTACACCTTC.

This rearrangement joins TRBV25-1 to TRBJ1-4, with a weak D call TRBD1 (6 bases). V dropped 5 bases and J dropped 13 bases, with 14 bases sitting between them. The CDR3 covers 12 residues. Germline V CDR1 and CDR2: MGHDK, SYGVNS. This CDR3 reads CASSSTGTTLFF. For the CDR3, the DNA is TGTGCCAGCAGTTCAACAGGGACTACACTGTTTTTT.

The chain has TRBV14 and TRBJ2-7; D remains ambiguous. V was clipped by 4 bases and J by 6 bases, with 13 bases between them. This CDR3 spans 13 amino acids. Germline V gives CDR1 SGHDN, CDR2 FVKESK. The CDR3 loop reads CASSPSLFGEQYF. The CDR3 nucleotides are TGTGCCAGCAGCCCCTCACTCTTCGGCGAGCAGTACTTC.

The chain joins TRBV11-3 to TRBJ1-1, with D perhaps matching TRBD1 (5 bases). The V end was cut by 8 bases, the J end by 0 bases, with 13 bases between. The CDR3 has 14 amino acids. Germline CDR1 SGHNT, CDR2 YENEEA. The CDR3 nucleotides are TGTGCCAGCTCACCAGGGTACATGAACACTGAAGCTTTCTTT. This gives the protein CASSPGYMNTEAFF. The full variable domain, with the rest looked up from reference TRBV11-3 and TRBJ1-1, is EAGVVQSPRYKIIEKKQPVAFWCNPISGHNTLYWYLQNLGQGPELLIRYENEEAVDDSQLPKDRFSAERLKGVDSTLKIQPAELGDSAVYLCASSPGYMNTEAFFGQGTRLTVV.